These 19 T cell receptor beta chains share one sample of origin, sequenced in a study of shared clonotypes between healthy human individuals. TCRdb's table, derived via immunoSEQ multiplex PCR, lists solely in-frame clones and lacks some. The sample consists of about 450,000 clones, roughly 80% of them appearing once. Sequencing was performed on PBMCs. The receptors were sampled from a woman in her thirties or forties in good health. Some clones in this sample may be carry-over from other donors' samples.

The chain joins TRBV27 to TRBJ2-7, with D unclear. Trimming removed 3 bases at V and 6 bases at J, with 3 bases between. CDR1 is MNHEY, CDR2 SMNVEV, per germline (reference sequence). This CDR3 contains 10 residues. The CDR3 sequence: CASSFCEQYF. The CDR3 DNA reads as TGTGCCAGCAGTTTTTGCGAGCAGTACTTC.

In this sample, this clone turned up many times. This chain uses TRBV5-8 with TRBJ2-1; D perhaps matches TRBD2 (6 bases). The CDR3 contains 15 residues. The ends were cut back, 4 bases at V and 1 base at J, with 12 bases in the middle. Per germline, CDR1 SGHTS and CDR2 YDEGEE. CDR3 coding DNA: TGTGCCAGCAGCCCCGGACTACCATCCTACAATGAGCAGTTCTTC. Residues: CASSPGLPSYNEQFF.

The chain couples TRBV27 to TRBJ1-2; 8 bases match TRBD1. The CDR3 spans 15 residues. V trimming: 4 bases; J trimming: 9 bases; junction bases outside the gene matches: 13. Germline-derived CDR1 and CDR2 are MNHEY and SMNVEV (reference sequence). The CDR3 is CASSSTDRGDLRYTF. In DNA, the CDR3 is TGTGCCAGCAGTTCCACCGACAGGGGAGATTTGCGCTACACCTTC.

The sample holds one count of this clone. The rearrangement joins TRBV21-1 to TRBJ2-3; the D call in the table, TRBD2, was not verified against the DNA. TRBV21-1 is a recognized pseudogene. The CDR3 runs 15 residues. The CDR3 loop is CASSKVREGPDTQYF. CDR3 in DNA: TGTGCCAGCAGCAAAGTGCGGGAGGGTCCAGATACGCAGTATTTT.

CDR3 bases: TGTGCCAGCGCCTCCGGGACAGGGTATAGTGAGCAGTTCTTC. Its protein is CASASGTGYSEQFF. This sequence joins TRBV2 and TRBJ2-1; 9 positions match TRBD1. V dropped 8 bases and J dropped 9; count of bases not matched to a gene: 11. Germline V gene sequence: CDR1 SNHLY, CDR2 FYNNEI. The CDR3 contains 14 residues. Full variable domain (missing parts from reference TRBV2 and TRBJ2-1): EPEVTQTPSHQVTQMGQEVILRCVPISNHLYFYWYRQILGQKVEFLVSFYNNEISEKSEIFDDQFSVERPDGSNFTLKIRSTKLEDSAMYFCASASGTGYSEQFFGPGTRLTVL.

This clone was observed a few times. This chain joins TRBV14 and TRBJ2-1; D gene ambiguous. Trimming left V 4 bases short and J 12 bases short, with 22 bases between. The length of the CDR3 is 15 residues. CDR1 and CDR2 from the germline V gene are SGHDN and FVKESK. The CDR3 loop reads CASSPRHHPTIVQFF. CDR3 in DNA: TGTGCCAGCAGCCCCCGCCACCATCCTACAATCGTGCAGTTCTTC.

This clone was counted a single time. The rearrangement links TRBV7-3 to TRBJ2-1; 13 bases map to TRBD2. The trim removed 5 bases at V and 9 bases at J, leaving 7 bases unmatched. Germline CDR1 and CDR2: SGHTA and FQGTGA. This CDR3 is built from 15 residues. The CDR3 sequence: CASSPGLAGVSEQFF. The CDR3 nucleotides are TGTGCCAGCAGCCCAGGACTAGCGGGAGTTTCTGAGCAGTTCTTC.

The J gene is TRBJ2-5, the V gene TRBV28; 7 positions agree with TRBD1. Germline CDR1 MDHEN, CDR2 SYDVKM. The CDR3 runs 14 residues. Trimming at V came to 5 bases and at J to 0 bases, leaving 3 bases not matched to a gene. The CDR3 nucleotides are TGTGCCAGCAGTCAACAGGGGCACCAAGAGACCCAGTACTTC. It translates to CASSQQGHQETQYF. Full variable domain (rest looked up from reference TRBV28 and TRBJ2-5): DVKVTQSSRYLVKRTGEKVFLECVQDMDHENMFWYRQDPGLGLRLIYFSYDVKMKEKGDIPEGYSVSREKKERFSLILESASTNQTSMYLCASSQQGHQETQYFGPGTRLLVL.

The gene calls are TRBV5-5 and TRBJ2-7; D is unclear. Deletions cut 0 bases from V and 3 bases from J, with 10 bases between. The CDR3 extends over 14 amino acids. Germline CDR1 is SGHKS and CDR2 is YYEKEE (reference sequence). The CDR3, as DNA: TGTGCCAGCAGCTTGGTGGTCGAGGACTACGAGCAGTACTTC. Protein: CASSLVVEDYEQYF.

This clone was detected a few times. The rearrangement links TRBV20-1 to TRBJ1-1; D call uncertain. The CDR3 length is 10 residues. Germline CDR1 DFQATT, CDR2 SNEGSKA (reference sequence). Trimming took off 3 bases at V and 4 bases at J, with 3 bases between the two ends. The CDR3 loop reads CSASRTEAFF. CDR3 coding DNA: TGCAGTGCTAGCCGCACTGAAGCTTTCTTT.

The chain combines TRBV5-1 with TRBJ2-7; D perhaps matches TRBD2 (5 bases). Germline CDR1 and CDR2: SGHRS and YFSETQ. The germline V and J ends were trimmed by 7 bases and 0 bases, with 11 bases remaining between them. This CDR3 has 13 residues. CDR3 in amino acids: CASQASSSYEQYF. The CDR3 region has the DNA TGCGCCAGCCAGGCTAGCTCCTCCTACGAGCAGTACTTC.

The chain has TRBV6-5 and TRBJ1-5, with D uncertain. The CDR3 loop spans 14 amino acids. Germline-derived CDR1 and CDR2 are MNHEY and SVGAGI. V was shortened by 5 bases and J by 9 bases, with 17 bases between the two germline ends. CDR3 sequence: CASSQRTRGLPQHF. In DNA form, the CDR3 reads TGTGCCAGCAGTCAGAGGACCAGAGGTTTGCCCCAGCATTTT.

The chain joins TRBV15 to TRBJ1-1; 7 bases agree with TRBD1. V lost 6 bases and J lost 1; bases outside the gene matches: 5. Germline V gene sequence: CDR1 LNHNV, CDR2 YYDKDF (reference sequence). This CDR3 region has 14 residues. CDR3 nucleotides: TGTGCCACCAGTTGGGCAGGGGGGAACACTGAAGCTTTCTTT. Its translation is CATSWAGGNTEAFF.

CDR3 coding DNA: TGTGCCACTCGTCCCCCCGGGGGGACTGAAGCTTTCTTT. This translates into CATRPPGGTEAFF. This chain connects TRBV6-4 to TRBJ1-1; D is perhaps TRBD1 (5 bases). Germline CDR1 MRHNA, CDR2 SNTAGT. CDR3 length: 13 amino acids. Trimming stripped 10 bases from V and 5 bases from J, with 17 bases between.

A few counts support this clone. The rearrangement joins TRBV11-2 to TRBJ2-1; the D gene could be TRBD1 or TRBD2 (5 bases each). CDR1 SGHAT and CDR2 FQNNGV come from the germline V gene. The CDR3 has 15 residues. The V and J ends lost 8 bases and 2 bases respectively, with 16 bases between them. As DNA, the CDR3 is TGTGCCAGCTCCCGGGACCTACCTACCTACAATGAGCAGTTCTTC. Translated: CASSRDLPTYNEQFF.

This chain links TRBV7-3 with TRBJ2-7; no clear D. V was trimmed by 5 bases and J by 7 bases, leaving 15 bases between them. Germline V gives CDR1 SGHTA, CDR2 FQGTGA. The CDR3 is 13 amino acids. CDR3 sequence reads: CASSVGPNSEQYF. CDR3 bases: TGTGCCAGCAGCGTGGGCCCGAACTCGGAGCAGTACTTC.

The table lists this clone with many counts. The chain employs TRBV28 and TRBJ1-2, with D hard to call. V was clipped by 2 bases and J by 2 bases, with 3 bases between them. Germline V lookup: CDR1 MDHEN, CDR2 SYDVKM. CDR3 size: 12 residues. CDR3 nucleotides: TGTGCCAGCAGTTTAGGGAACTATGGCTACACCTTC. As protein: CASSLGNYGYTF.

The chain carries TRBV19 and TRBJ1-5; TRBD1 matches 7 bases. V lost 6 bases to trimming and J lost 0 bases; unmatched junction nucleotides: 5. The germline V gene encodes CDR1 LNHDA and CDR2 SQIVND (reference sequence). The CDR3 covers 15 residues. CDR3: CASRSGTVSNQPQHF. CDR3 sequence (DNA): TGTGCCAGTAGAAGTGGGACAGTTAGCAATCAGCCCCAGCATTTT.

The chain uses TRBV19 and TRBJ1-2; TRBD1 matches 9 bases. This CDR3 region has 16 residues. Germline V lookup: CDR1 LNHDA, CDR2 SQIVND (reference sequence). Unmatched junction bases numbered 13, after V lost 5 bases and J lost 6 bases. CDR3 amino acids: CASSPNRDRESNGYTF. The DNA of the CDR3 is TGTGCCAGTAGTCCTAACCGGGACAGGGAATCTAATGGCTACACCTTC.